This is a list of T cell receptor beta chains from one sample in a study of T-cell reconstitution after alpha-beta-depleted transplantation in children. Using its own MiXCR run on the PCR reads, TCRdb lists one record per CDR3 protein. Of roughly 670,000 distinct CDR3 sequences detected, around 13% appear once; the ten largest clones hold 0.79%. Sequenced material: PBMCs, taken before TCRalphabeta/CD19-depleted stem cell transplant. These receptors all stem from a girl between 2 and 10 years old with congenital amegakaryocytic thrombocytopenia, due to receive a stem cell transplant. Both conserved end residues are part of each CDR3. Some rows have no size entry. The others give once, few or many, or a class for an expanded clone.

length: 12
V: TRBV7-2
J: TRBJ2-1
size: NA
CDR3: CASSLVGGQLFF

length: 19
V: TRBV5-1
J: TRBJ2-3
size: many
CDR3: CASSLAWLAGVVRTDTQYF

length: 17
V: TRBV12-5
J: TRBJ2-1
size: many
CDR3: CASGLPKTGYSYNEQFF

length: 13
V: TRBV29-1
J: TRBJ2-1
size: few
CDR3: CSVEPTGYNEQFF

length: 14
V: TRBV12-3/TRBV12-4
J: TRBJ2-5
size: NA
CDR3: CASRGTLYQETQYF

length: 14
V: TRBV5-6
J: TRBJ2-3
size: many
CDR3: CASSWGLATDTQYF

length: 14
V: TRBV5-1
J: TRBJ2-5
size: few
CDR3: CASSSIPGPETQYF

length: 14
V: TRBV29-1
J: TRBJ2-7
size: many
CDR3: CSVEEGTGTYEQYF

length: 14
V: TRBV9
J: TRBJ1-2
size: NA
CDR3: CASSVGQGGYGYTF

length: 15
V: TRBV29-1
J: TRBJ2-7
size: many
CDR3: CSVEEGTSGSYEQYF

length: 15
V: TRBV20-1
J: TRBJ2-7
size: many
CDR3: CSAKKSAGLAYEQYF

length: 14
V: TRBV20-1
J: TRBJ2-3
size: NA
CDR3: CSARGLSYPDTQYF

length: 15
V: TRBV20-1
J: TRBJ2-7
size: many
CDR3: CSAQAGGFPAYEQYF

length: 15
V: TRBV10-3
J: TRBJ2-5
size: many
CDR3: CAISESIKYQETQYF

length: 16
V: TRBV14
J: TRBJ2-1
size: NA
CDR3: CASSQNIPGPSGEQFF

length: 15
V: TRBV10-3
J: TRBJ2-1
size: few
CDR3: CAISNRDRVNNEQFF

length: 13
V: TRBV7-6
J: TRBJ2-5
size: few
CDR3: CASSLGERGTQYF

length: 15
V: TRBV20-1
J: TRBJ2-5
size: many
CDR3: CSALPSGKAEETQYF

length: 14
V: TRBV5-1
J: TRBJ1-1
size: few
CDR3: CASSNGGQPLRAFF

length: 13
V: TRBV11-2
J: TRBJ1-1
size: NA
CDR3: CASKLGGNTEAFF

length: 15
V: TRBV7-9
J: TRBJ1-4
size: many
CDR3: CASSPQAAAQEKLFF

length: 14
V: TRBV28
J: TRBJ2-3
size: NA
CDR3: CASSPNSGRNTQYF

length: 13
V: TRBV20-1
J: TRBJ2-5
size: NA
CDR3: CSALSQSQETQYF

length: 16
V: TRBV4-1
J: TRBJ1-1
size: NA
CDR3: CASSHDPLKGVTEAFF

length: 15
V: TRBV15
J: TRBJ2-1
size: NA
CDR3: CATSRRDFSYNEQFF

length: 19
V: TRBV5-1
J: TRBJ2-5
size: few
CDR3: CASSLVWTSGARSRETQYF

length: 15
V: TRBV7-3
J: TRBJ2-3
size: NA
CDR3: CASSLFAGYTDTQYF

length: 15
V: TRBV5-6
J: TRBJ1-4
size: few
CDR3: CASSFRGPLNEKLFF

length: 14
V: TRBV21-1
J: TRBJ2-7
size: many
CDR3: CASSKETRQNEQYF

length: 19
V: TRBV7-8
J: TRBJ2-3
size: NA
CDR3: CASSLESLTLAGWSDTQYF

length: 16
V: TRBV12-3/TRBV12-4
J: TRBJ2-1
size: NA
CDR3: CASSPPRDSSCNEQFF

length: 14
V: TRBV20-1
J: TRBJ1-5
size: many
CDR3: CSARVEGNNQPQHF

length: 15
V: TRBV27
J: TRBJ1-5
size: many
CDR3: CASSSSGTGRQPQHF

length: 17
V: TRBV29-1
J: TRBJ2-1
size: once
CDR3: CSVEEVMRDRAHNEQFF

length: 16
V: TRBV20-1
J: TRBJ2-3
size: many
CDR3: CSASDPLAGGTDTQYF

length: 18
V: TRBV29-1
J: TRBJ2-3
size: many
CDR3: CSVEFLAGGSTSTDTQYF

length: 15
V: TRBV29-1
J: TRBJ2-1
size: few
CDR3: CSSEGLTSDYNEQFF

length: 15
V: TRBV20-1
J: TRBJ1-5
size: many
CDR3: CSATSPGGLNQPQHF

length: 12
V: TRBV29-1
J: TRBJ2-5
size: few
CDR3: CSVGTARETQYF

length: 13
V: TRBV15
J: TRBJ2-1
size: many
CDR3: CATSRDLAGGQFF

length: 14
V: TRBV4-1
J: TRBJ2-1
size: many
CDR3: CASSQEDRPNEQFF